A selection of T cell receptor beta chains follows, all from one sample in a study of graft-versus-host responses after intestinal transplantation. Measured with immunoSEQ multiplex PCR; TCRdb has only the in-frame clones, and not every one. Seen here are around 24,000 clones, more than 75% observed once, and the top ten hold just over 0.9%. Antigens of these TCRs are unknown. The input for sequencing was unstimulated CD8+ T cells sorted from spleen or lymph node cells, taken before transplant. These receptors all come from a human donor who was the organ donor for an intestinal transplant. The CDR3 runs from the conserved cysteine through the conserved F or W. D genes are given only for firm matches. The size field is filled for only some rows; it gives once, few, many or a size class.

D: -; V: TRBV6-1; size: -; J: TRBJ1-6; DNA: TGTGCCAGCAGTGAAGTGAAGGGGCGAAGCGCCTATAATTCACCCCTCCACTTT; CDR3: CASSEVKGRSAYNSPLHF
D: TRBD1; V: TRBV7-2; size: -; J: TRBJ2-2; DNA: TGTGCCAGCAGCCCACCAACAGGGGTGAACACCGGGGAGCTGTTTTTT; CDR3: CASSPPTGVNTGELFF
D: TRBD2; V: TRBV7-8; size: -; J: TRBJ2-3; DNA: TGTGCCAGCAGCTTAGATAGCGGGAGCACAGATACGCAGTATTTT; CDR3: CASSLDSGSTDTQYF
D: -; V: TRBV7-9; size: -; J: TRBJ2-7; DNA: TGTGCCAGCAGCTTAGACTCCCAGCCCTACGAGCAGTACTTC; CDR3: CASSLDSQPYEQYF
D: -; V: TRBV4-1; size: -; J: TRBJ1-2; DNA: TGCGCCAGCCGGGGGCAATTTCAACTCATCCTAACAGGGAGGGAGTACTATGGCTACACCTTC; CDR3: CASRGQFQLILTGREYYGYTF
D: TRBD1; V: TRBV29-1; size: -; J: TRBJ1-4; DNA: TGCAGCGTTGAAGATCTCCGACAGGGCGAAAAACTGTTTTTT; CDR3: CSVEDLRQGEKLFF
D: -; V: TRBV25-1; size: -; J: TRBJ1-1; DNA: TGTGCCAGCAGTGGGGGGCAAATGAACACTGAAGCTTTCTTT; CDR3: CASSGGQMNTEAFF
D: -; V: TRBV5-6; size: once; J: TRBJ2-3; DNA: TGTGCCAGCAGCTTGGGTTCGGATACGCAGTATTTT; CDR3: CASSLGSDTQYF
D: TRBD2; V: TRBV7-2; size: -; J: TRBJ2-1; DNA: TGTGCCAGCAGTCTCGGGACTAGCGGGAATGAGCAGTTCTTC; CDR3: CASSLGTSGNEQFF
D: -; V: TRBV7-9; size: -; J: TRBJ1-2; DNA: TGTGCCAGCAGCTCCTGGACAGCTAACTATGGCTACACCTTC; CDR3: CASSSWTANYGYTF
D: TRBD2; V: TRBV19; size: -; J: TRBJ2-1; DNA: TGTGCCACGGGGACTAGCGGGGGAGACAATGAGCAGTTCTTC; CDR3: CATGTSGGDNEQFF
D: TRBD1; V: TRBV4-1; size: -; J: TRBJ1-2; DNA: TGCGCCAGCTCCGGGACAGTTCACTATGGCTACACCTTC; CDR3: CASSGTVHYGYTF
D: TRBD1; V: TRBV5-1; size: once; J: TRBJ2-7; DNA: TGCGCCAGCAGCTTGGGGACAGGGGGCTACGAGCAGTACTTC; CDR3: CASSLGTGGYEQYF
D: TRBD1; V: TRBV27; size: -; J: TRBJ2-1; DNA: TGTGCCAGCAGATTAAGATGGGGACAGGGTTTTATTGAGCAGTTCTTC; CDR3: CASRLRWGQGFIEQFF
D: -; V: TRBV27; size: -; J: TRBJ1-3; DNA: TGTGCCAGCGGTTGGGGGGCTGGAAACACCATATATTTT; CDR3: CASGWGAGNTIYF
D: TRBD1; V: TRBV10-3; size: once; J: TRBJ1-3; DNA: TGTGCCATCAGCGATGAGGGGGCGCGGGGAAACACCATATATTTT; CDR3: CAISDEGARGNTIYF
D: -; V: TRBV19; size: -; J: TRBJ1-2; DNA: TGTGCCAGTAGTAACCCCAGGGTCGGGTTAGATGGCTACACCTTC; CDR3: CASSNPRVGLDGYTF
D: TRBD1; V: TRBV5-8; size: -; J: TRBJ2-7; DNA: TGTGCCAGCAGCTTGGGGACCGGACAGGCCTTCTACGAGCAGTACTTC; CDR3: CASSLGTGQAFYEQYF
D: TRBD2; V: TRBV30; size: -; J: TRBJ2-1; DNA: TGTGCCTGGGACCCAGCGACTAGCGAGCAGTTCTTC; CDR3: CAWDPATSEQFF
D: -; V: TRBV5-4; size: -; J: TRBJ2-7; DNA: TGTGCCAGCAGCTTGGGATGGGGCCCCTCCTACGAGCAGTACTTC; CDR3: CASSLGWGPSYEQYF
D: -; V: TRBV27; size: -; J: TRBJ1-2; DNA: TGTGCCAGCAGTTTATCGGAGGGTTCGCCCCGGGGTGGCTACACCTTC; CDR3: CASSLSEGSPRGGYTF
D: TRBD2; V: TRBV7-2; size: -; J: TRBJ2-1; DNA: TGTGCCAGCAGCTTAGAAGCGGGGGTAGACTACAATGAGCAGTTCTTC; CDR3: CASSLEAGVDYNEQFF
D: -; V: TRBV9; size: once; J: TRBJ2-1; DNA: TGTGCCAGCAGCCCCAGGGGTTACGCCTACAATGAGCAGTTCTTC; CDR3: CASSPRGYAYNEQFF
D: -; V: TRBV11-2; size: -; J: TRBJ2-7; DNA: TGTGCCAGCAGCCCGGCTGGATCCTCCTACGAGCAGTACTTC; CDR3: CASSPAGSSYEQYF
D: TRBD1; V: TRBV5-1; size: -; J: TRBJ2-3; DNA: TGCGCCAGCTGCCCTTTAGGGGACAGGGGTCTTTTGGATACGCAGTATTTT; CDR3: CASCPLGDRGLLDTQYF
D: -; V: TRBV9; size: -; J: TRBJ2-5; DNA: TGTGCCAGCAGCGCCCGTTTGAGTCCCCAAGAGACCCAGTACTTC; CDR3: CASSARLSPQETQYF
D: TRBD2; V: TRBV5-1; size: -; J: TRBJ2-7; DNA: TGCGCCAGCAGCTTGGAGGGAGGGACTTCCACCTACGAGCAGTACTTC; CDR3: CASSLEGGTSTYEQYF
D: TRBD1; V: TRBV29-1; size: -; J: TRBJ2-5; DNA: TGCAGCGCTGATTACCAGGGGGTCGGAGAGACCCAGTACTTC; CDR3: CSADYQGVGETQYF
D: -; V: TRBV5-6; size: -; J: TRBJ1-2; DNA: TGTGCCAGCAGCCCCCTGACAAAGCTTTATGGCTACACCTTC; CDR3: CASSPLTKLYGYTF
D: TRBD1; V: TRBV5-1; size: -; J: TRBJ1-2; DNA: TGCGCCAGCAGCCTAAACACAGGGGACTATGGCTACACCTTC; CDR3: CASSLNTGDYGYTF
D: -; V: TRBV30; size: few; J: TRBJ1-1; DNA: TGTGCCTGGAGTATGGGGTCTGAAGCTTTCTTT; CDR3: CAWSMGSEAFF
D: -; V: TRBV5-1; size: -; J: TRBJ2-7; DNA: TGCGCCAGCAGCCCCTCCTACGAGCAGTACTTC; CDR3: CASSPSYEQYF
D: -; V: TRBV7-6; size: -; J: TRBJ2-1; DNA: TGTGCCAGCAGCCCGGTGGGGGGATCGACCTATGAGCAGTTCTTC; CDR3: CASSPVGGSTYEQFF
D: TRBD1; V: TRBV6-5; size: -; J: TRBJ2-7; DNA: TGTGCCAGCAGTCCCCTTAGAACAGGGGACGAGCAGTACTTC; CDR3: CASSPLRTGDEQYF
D: -; V: TRBV4-2; size: -; J: TRBJ2-5; DNA: TGTGCCAGCAGCCAAGATCGGGGAGGCCAAGAGACCCAGTACTTC; CDR3: CASSQDRGGQETQYF
D: -; V: TRBV5-5; size: -; J: TRBJ1-2; DNA: TGTGCCAGCAGCTTGGACGGCAGGGCCTACTTTTTTGGCTACACCTTC; CDR3: CASSLDGRAYFFGYTF
D: -; V: TRBV23-1; size: -; J: TRBJ2-2; DNA: TGCGCCAGCAGGCTCCACGGGGACTCCACCGGGGAGCTGTTTTTT; CDR3: CASRLHGDSTGELFF
D: -; V: TRBV25-1; size: -; J: TRBJ2-3; DNA: TGTGCCAGCAGTGAATTGGAGGCAGGCACAGATACGCAGTATTTT; CDR3: CASSELEAGTDTQYF
D: -; V: TRBV5-6; size: -; J: TRBJ2-5; DNA: TGTGCCAGCAGCTTGAGACGGGAGTTAGAGGAGACCCAGTACTTC; CDR3: CASSLRRELEETQYF
D: -; V: TRBV4-1; size: -; J: TRBJ1-2; DNA: TGCGCCAGCAGCGAGCGCGCCCAGAACCGAAAGACCTATGGCTACACCTTC; CDR3: CASSERAQNRKTYGYTF
D: -; V: TRBV21-1; size: -; J: TRBJ2-3; DNA: TGTGCCAGCAGCAAAGGTACCCCGGTAGCGGGGGCTTCTAGCACAGATACGCAGTATTTT; CDR3: CASSKGTPVAGASSTDTQYF
D: TRBD2; V: TRBV19; size: -; J: TRBJ2-1; DNA: TGTGCCAGTAGTATAGGGCGGGGGGAAGTTTGGAATGAGCAGTTCTTC; CDR3: CASSIGRGEVWNEQFF
D: TRBD1; V: TRBV27; size: -; J: TRBJ1-6; DNA: TGTGCCAGCAGTTGGGACAGGGGGCATAATTCACCCCTCCACTTT; CDR3: CASSWDRGHNSPLHF
D: -; V: TRBV27; size: -; J: TRBJ2-1; DNA: TGTGCCAGCCTTAGGGCCAATGAGCAGTTCTTC; CDR3: CASLRANEQFF
D: TRBD2; V: TRBV30; size: -; J: TRBJ2-3; DNA: TGTGCCTGGAGACTAGCGGGACCCACAGATACGCAGTATTTT; CDR3: CAWRLAGPTDTQYF
D: TRBD1; V: TRBV27; size: -; J: TRBJ1-2; DNA: TGTGCCAGCAGAACAGGGGGCAATGGCTACACCTTC; CDR3: CASRTGGNGYTF
D: TRBD1; V: TRBV11-3; size: -; J: TRBJ2-7; DNA: TGTGCCAGCAGCTTAGATGGGGACAGGGGCTCCTACGAGCAGTACTTC; CDR3: CASSLDGDRGSYEQYF
D: -; V: TRBV9; size: -; J: TRBJ2-2; DNA: TGTGCCAGCAGCGTAGCTACCCCCGGGGAGCTGTTTTTT; CDR3: CASSVATPGELFF
D: -; V: TRBV2; size: few; J: TRBJ1-5; DNA: TGTGCCAGCAGTGACCAAGGAGACGGCAATCAGCCCCAGCATTTT; CDR3: CASSDQGDGNQPQHF
D: -; V: TRBV5-6; size: -; J: TRBJ2-5; DNA: TGTGCCAGCAGCTCTGAGTGGGAGGAGACCCAGTACTTC; CDR3: CASSSEWEETQYF
D: TRBD2; V: TRBV4-3; size: -; J: TRBJ2-3; DNA: TGCGCCAGCAGCCAAGATGGGAGGGGAGATCCAGATACGCAGTATTTT; CDR3: CASSQDGRGDPDTQYF
D: -; V: TRBV4-3; size: -; J: TRBJ2-7; DNA: TGCGCCAGCAGCCAGGAGACAGGAGCCTACGAGCAGTACTTC; CDR3: CASSQETGAYEQYF
D: -; V: TRBV6-1; size: -; J: TRBJ2-3; DNA: TGTGCCAGCAACGGATACACAGATACGCAGTATTTT; CDR3: CASNGYTDTQYF
D: -; V: TRBV19; size: once; J: TRBJ1-2; DNA: TGTGCCAGCCCATACAGGGTTAACTATGGCTACACCTTC; CDR3: CASPYRVNYGYTF